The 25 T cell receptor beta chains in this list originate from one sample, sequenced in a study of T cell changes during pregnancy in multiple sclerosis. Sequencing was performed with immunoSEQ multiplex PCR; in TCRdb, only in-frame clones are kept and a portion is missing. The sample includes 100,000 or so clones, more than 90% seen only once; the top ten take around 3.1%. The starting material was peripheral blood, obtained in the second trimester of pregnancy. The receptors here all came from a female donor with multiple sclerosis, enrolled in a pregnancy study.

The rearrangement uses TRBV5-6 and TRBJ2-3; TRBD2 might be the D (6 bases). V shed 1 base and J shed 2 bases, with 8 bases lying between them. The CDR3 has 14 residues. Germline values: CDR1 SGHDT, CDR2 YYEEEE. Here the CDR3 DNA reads TGTGCCAGCAGCTTGTTAGCGGCCACAGATACGCAGTATTTT. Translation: CASSLLAATDTQYF.

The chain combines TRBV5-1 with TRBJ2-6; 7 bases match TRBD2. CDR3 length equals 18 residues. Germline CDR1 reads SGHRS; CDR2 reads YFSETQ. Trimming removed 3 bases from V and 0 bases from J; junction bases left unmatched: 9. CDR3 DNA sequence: TGCGCCAGCAGCTCAGGGATAGCGGGCTACTCTGGGGCCAACGTCCTGACTTTC. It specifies CASSSGIAGYSGANVLTF. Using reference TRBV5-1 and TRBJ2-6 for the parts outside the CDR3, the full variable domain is KAGVTQTPRYLIKTRGQQVTLSCSPISGHRSVSWYQQTPGQGLQFLFEYFSETQRNKGNFPGRFSGRQFSNSRSEMNVSTLELGDSALYLCASSSGIAGYSGANVLTFGAGSRLTVL.

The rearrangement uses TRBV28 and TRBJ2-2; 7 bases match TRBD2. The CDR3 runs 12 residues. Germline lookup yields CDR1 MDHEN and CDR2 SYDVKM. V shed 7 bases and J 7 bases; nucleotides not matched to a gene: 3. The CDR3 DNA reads TGTGCCAGCAAGGAGCGGGGCGGGGAGCTGTTTTTT. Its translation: CASKERGGELFF.

CDR3 in DNA: TGTGCCAGCAGCGTAGACGCGGGGACGCAGTATTTT. Protein: CASSVDAGTQYF. J is TRBJ2-3 and V is TRBV9; D is perhaps TRBD2 (6 bases). Per germline, CDR1 SGDLS and CDR2 YYNGEE. Trimming cost V 0 bases and J 9 bases, with 8 bases left between them. The CDR3 length is 12 residues.

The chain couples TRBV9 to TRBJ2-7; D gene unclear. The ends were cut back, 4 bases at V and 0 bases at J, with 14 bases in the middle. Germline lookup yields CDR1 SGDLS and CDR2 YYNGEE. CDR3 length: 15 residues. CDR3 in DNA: TGTGCCAGCAGCCCCTCCGCCTTGAGCTCCTACGAGCAGTACTTC. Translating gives CASSPSALSSYEQYF.

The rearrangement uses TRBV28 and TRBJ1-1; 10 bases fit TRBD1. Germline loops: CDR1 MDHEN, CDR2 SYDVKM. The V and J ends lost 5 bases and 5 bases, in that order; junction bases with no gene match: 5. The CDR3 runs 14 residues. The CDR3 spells CASSMDRGYTEAFF. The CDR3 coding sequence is TGTGCCAGCAGTATGGACAGGGGGTATACTGAAGCTTTCTTT.

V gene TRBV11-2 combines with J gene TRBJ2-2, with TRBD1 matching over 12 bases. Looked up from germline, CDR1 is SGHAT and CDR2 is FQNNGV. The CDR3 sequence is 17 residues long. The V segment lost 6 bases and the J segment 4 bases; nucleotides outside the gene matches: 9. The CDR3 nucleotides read TGTGCCAGCAGACCTACCGGGACAGGGGGCTTCACCGGGGAGCTGTTTTTT. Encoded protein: CASRPTGTGGFTGELFF.

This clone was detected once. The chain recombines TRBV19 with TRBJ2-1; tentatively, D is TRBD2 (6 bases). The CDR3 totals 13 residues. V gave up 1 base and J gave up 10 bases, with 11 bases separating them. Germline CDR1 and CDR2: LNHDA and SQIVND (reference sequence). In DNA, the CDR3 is TGTGCCAGTAGTATAGGGTTCCTAGCGGAGCAGTTCTTC. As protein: CASSIGFLAEQFF. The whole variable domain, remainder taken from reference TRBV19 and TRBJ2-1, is DGGITQSPKYLFRKEGQNVTLSCEQNLNHDAMYWYRQDPGQGLRLIYYSQIVNDFQKGDIAEGYSVSREKKESFPLTVTSAQKNPTAFYLCASSIGFLAEQFFGPGTRLTVL.

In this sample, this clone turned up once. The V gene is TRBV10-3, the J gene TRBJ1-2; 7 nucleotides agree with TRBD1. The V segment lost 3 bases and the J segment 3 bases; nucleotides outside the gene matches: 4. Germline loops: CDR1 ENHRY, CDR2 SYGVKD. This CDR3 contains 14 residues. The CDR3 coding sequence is TGTGCCATCAGTGAACAGGGGAAGGACTATGGCTACACCTTC. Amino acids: CAISEQGKDYGYTF.

The CDR3 protein is CAILKPLNNEQFF. The CDR3 DNA follows: TGTGCCATACTAAAACCCCTTAACAATGAGCAGTTCTTC. The chain links TRBV10-3 to TRBJ2-1; D is unresolved. CDR1 is ENHRY and CDR2 is SYGVKD in the germline V gene. V lost 9 bases to trimming and J lost 5 bases, with 14 bases between them. CDR3 length: 13 amino acids.

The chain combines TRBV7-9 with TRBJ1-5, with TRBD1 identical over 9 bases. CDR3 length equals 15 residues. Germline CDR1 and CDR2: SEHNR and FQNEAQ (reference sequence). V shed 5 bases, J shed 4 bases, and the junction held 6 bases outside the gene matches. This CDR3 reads CASSEGTGMNQPQHF. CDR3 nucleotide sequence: TGTGCCAGCAGCGAAGGGACAGGGATGAATCAGCCCCAGCATTTT.

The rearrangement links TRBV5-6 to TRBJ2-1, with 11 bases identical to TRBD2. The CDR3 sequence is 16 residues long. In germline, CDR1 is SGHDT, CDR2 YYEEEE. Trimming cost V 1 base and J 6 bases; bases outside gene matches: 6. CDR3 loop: CASSLPTSGGFNEQFF. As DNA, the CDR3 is TGTGCCAGCAGCTTGCCCACTAGCGGGGGCTTCAATGAGCAGTTCTTC.

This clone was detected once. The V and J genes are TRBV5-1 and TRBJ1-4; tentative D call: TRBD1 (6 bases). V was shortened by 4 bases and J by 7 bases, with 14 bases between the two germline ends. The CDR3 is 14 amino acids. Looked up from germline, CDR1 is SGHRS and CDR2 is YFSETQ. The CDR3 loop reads CASSPRQAGEKLFF. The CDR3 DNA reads TGCGCCAGCAGCCCGAGACAGGCTGGTGAAAAACTGTTTTTT.

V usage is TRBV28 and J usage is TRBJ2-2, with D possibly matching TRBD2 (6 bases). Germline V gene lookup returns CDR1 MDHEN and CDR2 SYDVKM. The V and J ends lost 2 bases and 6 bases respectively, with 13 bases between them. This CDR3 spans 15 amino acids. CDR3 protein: CASSLLSGRSGELFF. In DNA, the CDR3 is TGTGCCAGCAGTTTACTTTCCGGGAGATCCGGGGAGCTGTTTTTT.

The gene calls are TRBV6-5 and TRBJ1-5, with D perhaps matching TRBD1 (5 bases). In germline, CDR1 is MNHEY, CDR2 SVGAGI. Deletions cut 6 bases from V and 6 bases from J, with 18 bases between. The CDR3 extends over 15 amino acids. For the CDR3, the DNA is TGTGCCAGCAGCCCCCGGGGGGGAGTGCGTCAGCCCCAGCATTTT. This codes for CASSPRGGVRQPQHF.

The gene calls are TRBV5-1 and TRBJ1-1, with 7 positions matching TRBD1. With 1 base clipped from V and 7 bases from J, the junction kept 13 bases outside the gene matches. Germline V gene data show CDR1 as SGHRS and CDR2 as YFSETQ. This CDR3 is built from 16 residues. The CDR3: CASSLTGDRRRGEAFF. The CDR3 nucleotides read TGCGCCAGCAGCTTGACAGGGGACCGCCGAAGGGGTGAAGCTTTCTTT.

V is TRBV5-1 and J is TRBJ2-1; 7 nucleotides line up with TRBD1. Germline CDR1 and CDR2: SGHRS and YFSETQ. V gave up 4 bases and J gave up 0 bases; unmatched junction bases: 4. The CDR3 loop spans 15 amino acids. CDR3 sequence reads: CASSRDRSSYNEQFF. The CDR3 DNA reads TGCGCCAGCAGCCGGGACAGAAGCTCCTACAATGAGCAGTTCTTC.

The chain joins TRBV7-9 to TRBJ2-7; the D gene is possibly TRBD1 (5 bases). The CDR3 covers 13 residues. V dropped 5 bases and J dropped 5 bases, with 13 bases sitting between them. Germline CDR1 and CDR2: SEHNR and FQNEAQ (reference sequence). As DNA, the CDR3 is TGTGCCAGCAGCCCCGACAGACCGAACGAGCAGTACTTC. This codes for CASSPDRPNEQYF.

The CDR3 is CASSLVHSPTYEQYF. The CDR3 DNA reads TGTGCCAGCAGCTTGGTACACAGTCCGACCTACGAGCAGTACTTC. The chain recombines TRBV5-8 with TRBJ2-7, with unresolved D. Germline V lookup: CDR1 SGHTS, CDR2 YDEGEE. This CDR3 spans 15 amino acids. The germline V and J ends were trimmed by 0 bases and 2 bases, with 12 bases remaining between them.

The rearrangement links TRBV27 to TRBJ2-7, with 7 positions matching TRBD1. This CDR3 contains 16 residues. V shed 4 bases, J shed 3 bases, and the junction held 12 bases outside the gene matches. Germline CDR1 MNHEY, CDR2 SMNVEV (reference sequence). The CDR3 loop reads CASSSITGTARYEQYF. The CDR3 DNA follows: TGTGCCAGCAGTTCCATTACCGGGACAGCGCGCTACGAGCAGTACTTC.

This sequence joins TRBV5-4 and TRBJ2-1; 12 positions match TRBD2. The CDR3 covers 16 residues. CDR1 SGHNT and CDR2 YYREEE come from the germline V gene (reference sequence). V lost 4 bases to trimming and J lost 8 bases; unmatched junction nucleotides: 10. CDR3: CASSAPTSGRRDEQFF. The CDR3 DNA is TGTGCCAGCAGCGCACCGACTAGCGGGAGACGAGATGAGCAGTTCTTC.

CDR3 DNA sequence: TGTGCCAGCAGCCGAGGGCGGGAGAACTACGAGCAGTACTTC. Protein product: CASSRGRENYEQYF. The rearrangement joins TRBV7-9 to TRBJ2-7; TRBD2 matches 7 bases. The J segment lost 3 bases and the V segment lost 5 bases, leaving 7 bases of the junction unmatched. Germline CDR1 reads SEHNR; CDR2 reads FQNEAQ (reference sequence). The CDR3 is 14 residues long.

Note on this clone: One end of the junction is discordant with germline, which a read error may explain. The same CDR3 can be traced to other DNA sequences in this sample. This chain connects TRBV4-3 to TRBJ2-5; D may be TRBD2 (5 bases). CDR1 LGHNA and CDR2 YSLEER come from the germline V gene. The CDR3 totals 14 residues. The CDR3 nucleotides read TGCGCCAGCAGTCAAGATGGGAGCCCCGGGACCCAGTACTTC. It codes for CASSQDGSPGTQYF.

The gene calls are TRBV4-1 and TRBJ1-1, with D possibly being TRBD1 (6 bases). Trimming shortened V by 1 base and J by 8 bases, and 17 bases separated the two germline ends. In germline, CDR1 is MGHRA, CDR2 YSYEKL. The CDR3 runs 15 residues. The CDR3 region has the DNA TGCGCCAGCAGCCAAGGTTTAGGGGGGGCAGGGGAAGCTTTCTTT. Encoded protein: CASSQGLGGAGEAFF.

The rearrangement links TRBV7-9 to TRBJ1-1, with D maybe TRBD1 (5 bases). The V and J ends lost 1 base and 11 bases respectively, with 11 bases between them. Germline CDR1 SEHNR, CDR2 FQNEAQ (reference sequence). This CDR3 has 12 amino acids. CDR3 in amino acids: CASSLEGVTAFF. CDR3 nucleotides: TGTGCCAGCAGCTTAGAAGGGGTGACTGCTTTCTTT. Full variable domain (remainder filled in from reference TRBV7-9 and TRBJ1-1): DTGVSQNPRHKITKRGQNVTFRCDPISEHNRLYWYRQTLGQGPEFLTYFQNEAQLEKSRLLSDRFSAERPKGSFSTLEIQRTEQGDSAMYLCASSLEGVTAFFGQGTRLTVV.